A single sample is the source of the 17 T cell receptor delta chains below, sequenced in a study of γδ T cells in repeated Plasmodium falciparum infection. Gammadelta T cells were flow-sorted from PBMC into Vgamma9/Vdelta2+ and Vdelta2-negative populations for bulk analysis. TCRdb fed the multiplex PCR reads to CATT. The repertoire holds some 51,000 delta-chain clones, with roughly 2% as singletons. Sequenced: gamma-delta T cells from blood. These TCRs come from a pool of human donors (malaria-infected and uninfected, not separated).

This clone is labeled medium-sized. In the same sample, other DNA sequences code for this CDR3. The gene calls are TRDV1 and TRDJ1, with D unclear. The CDR3 covers 13 residues. V was shortened by 0 bases and J by 10 bases, with 12 bases between the two germline ends. Germline V CDR1 and CDR2: TSWWSYY, QGS. CDR3: CALGELPHIRLIF. The CDR3 nucleotides are TGTGCTCTTGGGGAACTACCCCATATAAGACTCATCTTT.

This clone was observed a handful of times. The protein that TCRdb holds for this DNA derives from a much larger clone and differs from the translated DNA at residue 13, which likely indicates a read error; the protein shown here is translated from the DNA. The J segment was not called; the V segment is TRDV2; the table's D gene call, TRDD3, was not cross checked with the DNA. The germline CDR1 and CDR2 sequences are GEAIGNYY and EKD. This CDR3 contains 15 residues. The CDR3 reads CACDTRGPPGHKFIF. The CDR3 bases are TGTGCCTGTGACACTCGGGGTCCCCCAGGGCATAAATTCATCTTT.

This clone was detected only a few times. A single base is all that separates this from a far larger clone, so a read error is likely. Other DNA sequences in this sample translate to the same CDR3. V is TRDV1 and J is TRDJ1; 10 positions match TRDD3. The J gene, not given by TCRdb, was assigned here from a germline match of the nucleotide sequence. From germline, CDR1 is TSWWSYY and CDR2 QGS. The V gene end was trimmed by 5 bases and the J gene end by 0 bases; junction bases not matched to a gene: 27. This CDR3 is 23 amino acids long. CDR3 in DNA: TGTGCTCTTGGGTCTCCGTATAGTTCAGCCTTTCATAGGGGGATACGCTACACCGATAAACTCATCTTT. It codes for CALGSPYSSAFHRGIRYTDKLIF.

On this clone itself: The TCRdb protein, from a much larger clone, departs from this DNA's translation at residue 18, likely by read error; the protein shown derives from the DNA. The J gene is TRDJ1, the V gene TRDV1; 10 positions match TRDD3. No J gene is reported in TCRdb; it was inferred here by comparing the DNA with germline. CDR1 is TSWWSYY and CDR2 is QGS in the germline V gene. The CDR3 totals 21 residues. The CDR3 region has the DNA TGTGCTCTTGGGGAACCCCGTTTCCTACGTAGGTGGGGGATACCAACCGATAGACTCATCTTT. It is translated as CALGEPRFLRRWGIPTDRLIF.

In regard to this clone: TCRdb assigns this DNA the protein of a much larger clone, which departs from its translation at residue 14; this likely reflects a read error, and the protein shown comes from translating the DNA. This sequence joins TRDV1 and TRDJ1, with 9 bases matching TRDD3. No J segment appears in TCRdb, so it was assigned here by matching the sequence to germline. Unmatched junction bases numbered 19, after V lost 2 bases and J lost 0 bases. The CDR3 has 21 amino acids. Germline CDR1 TSWWSYY, CDR2 QGS. The CDR3 DNA is TGTGCTCTTGGGGAATTAAGTCCTGTATGGGGGATAGCTCCGTACACCGATAAACTCATCTTT. Translated: CALGELSPVWGIAPYTDKLIF.

The sample holds many counts of this clone. V and J are TRDV1 and TRDJ1; 9 nucleotides match TRDD3. TCRdb carries no J gene annotation; the J gene was assigned here by matching the DNA with germline. The CDR3 has 22 amino acids. Germline V CDR1 and CDR2: TSWWSYY, QGS. V dropped 1 base and J dropped 1; count of bases not matched to a gene: 22. CDR3 protein: CALGERFVGMGDTGGPTDKLIF. For the CDR3, the DNA is TGTGCTCTTGGGGAACGGTTTGTGGGTATGGGAGATACTGGGGGACCCACCGATAAACTCATCTTT.

With respect to this clone: This DNA translates differently at residue 18 from the TCRdb protein, which is that of a much larger clone; a read error is likely, and the protein shown is the DNA's own translation. The chain carries TRDV1 and TRDJ4, with 12 bases matching TRDD3. The J gene, not given by TCRdb, was assigned here from a germline match of the nucleotide sequence. CDR3 length: 24 residues. Germline V lookup: CDR1 TSWWSYY, CDR2 QGS. V was clipped by 4 bases and J by 0 bases; unmatched bases: 30. The CDR3 spells CALGVDFLRGYWGIHRERPRPLIF. The DNA of the CDR3 is TGTGCTCTTGGGGTCGACTTCCTCCGGGGATACTGGGGGATACACCGAGAACGGCCCAGACCCCTGATCTTT.

This clone has only a few counts. TCRdb attributes to this sequence the protein of a much larger clone, which differs from the DNA translation at residue 9; a read error is likely, and the protein displayed is translated from the DNA. V usage is TRDV3 and J usage is TRDJ2; tentative D call: TRDD3 (5 bases). In the absence of a J gene in TCRdb, the DNA was matched to germline to assign it here. Germline values: CDR1 TVYSNPD, CDR2 GDNSRS (reference sequence). The CDR3 covers 16 residues. Trimming stripped 3 bases from V and 2 bases from J, with 19 bases between. CDR3 sequence reads: CAFANGINVLTAQLFF. The CDR3 DNA sequence: TGTGCCTTCGCGAACGGGATTAATGTGTTGACAGCACAACTCTTCTTT. Full variable domain (remainder filled in from reference TRDV3 and TRDJ2): CDKVTQSSPDQTVASGSEVVLLCTYDTVYSNPDLFWYRIRPDYSFQFVFYGDNSRSEGADFTQGRFSVKHILTQKAFHLVISPVRTEDSATYYCAFANGINVLTAQLFFGKGTQLIVEP.

The sample holds many counts of this clone. One base away lies a much larger clone, so this may be a sequencing read error. The chain joins TRDV1 to TRDJ1; a weak D match, TRDD2 (8 bases). This CDR3 spans 21 amino acids. The ends were cut back, 0 bases at V and 4 bases at J, with 30 bases in the middle. In germline, CDR1 is TSWWSYY, CDR2 QGS. The CDR3 DNA is TGTGCTCTTGGGGAACTAGGACTTCCTACATGGAGGATACGAGGGGTCGATAAACTCATCTTT. It translates to CALGELGLPTWRIRGVDKLIF.

The chain uses TRDV1 and TRDJ1; 7 bases align to TRDD3. The J gene, not given by TCRdb, was assigned here from a germline match of the nucleotide sequence. Germline values: CDR1 TSWWSYY, CDR2 QGS. The CDR3 covers 19 residues. Losses at the gene ends were 2 bases for V and 0 bases for J; bases not matched to a gene: 15. The CDR3 loop is CALGEAVLKPGGYTDKLIF. The CDR3 DNA sequence: TGTGCTCTTGGGGAAGCCGTACTGAAACCTGGGGGGTACACCGATAAACTCATCTTT.

This clone was counted at least ten times. TCRdb's listed protein matches a much larger clone and diverges from this DNA's translation at residue 12, likely through a read error; the protein shown comes from the DNA. The V call is TRDV3, the J call TRDJ1; 9 nucleotides line up with TRDD3. Unmatched junction bases numbered 33, after V lost 4 bases and J lost 0 bases. From germline, CDR1 is TVYSNPD and CDR2 GDNSRS (reference sequence). CDR3 length equals 23 residues. The chain's CDR3 is CASLSTGGQTAEVGVRYTDKLIF. In nucleotides, the CDR3 is TGTGCCTCCCTCAGTACTGGGGGACAGACGGCGGAAGTGGGGGTGAGATACACCGATAAACTCATCTTT. Drawing the rest from reference TRDV3 and TRDJ1, the complete variable domain is CDKVTQSSPDQTVASGSEVVLLCTYDTVYSNPDLFWYRIRPDYSFQFVFYGDNSRSEGADFTQGRFSVKHILTQKAFHLVISPVRTEDSATYYCASLSTGGQTAEVGVRYTDKLIFGKGTRVTVEP.

In this sample, this clone turned up many times. The TCRdb protein comes from a much larger clone and disagrees with this DNA's translation at residue 13, likely due to a read error; the protein given here is derived from the DNA. The chain employs TRDV2 and TRDJ1; 8 bases align to TRDD3. The J gene is absent in TCRdb and was assigned here via DNA matching to germline. This CDR3 comprises 23 residues. J gave up 0 bases and V 0 bases, and 26 bases lay outside the gene matches. Germline V gene sequence: CDR1 GEAIGNYY, CDR2 EKD. This chain's CDR3 is CACDTVKGQILGGTDRYTDKLIF. For the CDR3, the DNA is TGTGCCTGTGACACCGTAAAAGGTCAGATACTGGGGGGTACGGACAGGTACACCGATAAACTCATCTTT.

With regard to this clone: Translating this DNA gives a protein that differs at residue 14 from the TCRdb one, which belongs to a much larger clone; a read error is likely, and the protein shown is this translation. This chain uses TRDV1 with TRDJ1; no clear D gene. The CDR3 is made up of 20 amino acids. The germline V and J ends were trimmed by 2 bases and 0 bases, with 25 bases remaining between them. Germline V gives CDR1 TSWWSYY, CDR2 QGS. CDR3 residues: CALGEVRELRRCSHTDKLIF. CDR3 nucleotides: TGTGCTCTTGGGGAAGTACGGGAACTACGCCGCTGCTCACACACCGATAAACTCATCTTT.

In the case of this clone: The protein given by TCRdb reflects a much larger clone and differs at residue 9 from this DNA's translation, likely from a read error; the protein shown is the DNA's translation. The chain employs TRAV38-2/DV8 and TRDJ1; 8 bases line up with TRDD3. Germline lookup yields CDR1 TSESDYY and CDR2 QEAYKQQN. With 2 bases clipped from V and 7 bases from J, the junction kept 34 bases outside the gene matches. The CDR3 totals 23 residues. CDR3 in DNA: TGTGCTTATAGGAGTATAGAACTATCACCCCTATTACTGGGGGCCAAACCTGGAGGTAAACTCATCTTT. Its protein product is CAYRSIELSPLLLGAKPGGKLIF.

This clone was seen more than once but under ten times. TCRdb's protein for this DNA is that of a much larger clone and differs from the translation at residue 12, likely a read error; the protein shown is the DNA translation. The rearrangement links TRDV1 to TRDJ1, with a weak D call TRDD3 (5 bases). Matching the DNA to germline supplied the J gene, which TCRdb does not give. CDR3 size: 16 residues. Germline CDR1 reads TSWWSYY; CDR2 reads QGS. V was trimmed by 1 base and J by 5 bases, leaving 17 bases between them. The CDR3 reads CALGEPIVFLGDKLIF. CDR3 in DNA: TGTGCTCTTGGGGAACCGATTGTATTTTTGGGGGATAAACTCATCTTT.

On this clone itself: For this DNA, TCRdb reports the protein of a much larger clone, which diverges at residue 9, most likely from a read error; the protein presented here is translated directly from the DNA. This rearrangement joins TRDV1 to TRDJ1, with TRDD3 matching over 8 bases. The J gene, absent from TCRdb, was called here by matching the DNA to germline. The germline V gene has CDR1 TSWWSYY and CDR2 QGS. The CDR3 totals 20 residues. Losses at the gene ends were 3 bases for V and 0 bases for J; bases not matched to a gene: 18. The CDR3 DNA reads TGTGCTCTTGGGGATCCCGTCTTCCCGACGTACTGGGGGTACACCGATAAACTCATCTTT. Residues: CALGDPVFPTYWGYTDKLIF.

This clone was picked up a small number of times. The protein held in TCRdb is that of a much larger clone and does not match this DNA's translation at residue 11, likely because of a read error; the protein shown is translated from the DNA. V usage is TRDV3 and J usage is TRDJ1; 9 bases are shared with TRDD3. Here the J gene was assigned by germline matching of the DNA, as TCRdb has none. Germline loops: CDR1 TVYSNPD, CDR2 GDNSRS (reference sequence). The trim removed 1 base at V and 0 bases at J, leaving 30 bases unmatched. The length of the CDR3 is 23 residues. The CDR3 region has the DNA TGTGCCTTTATCTCGCTCTGGTCGGAACGTATTTCTGGGGGATCTCCATACACCGATAAACTCATCTTT. Translation: CAFISLWSERISGGSPYTDKLIF. Filled out from reference TRDV3 and TRDJ1, the complete variable domain reads CDKVTQSSPDQTVASGSEVVLLCTYDTVYSNPDLFWYRIRPDYSFQFVFYGDNSRSEGADFTQGRFSVKHILTQKAFHLVISPVRTEDSATYYCAFISLWSERISGGSPYTDKLIFGKGTRVTVEP.